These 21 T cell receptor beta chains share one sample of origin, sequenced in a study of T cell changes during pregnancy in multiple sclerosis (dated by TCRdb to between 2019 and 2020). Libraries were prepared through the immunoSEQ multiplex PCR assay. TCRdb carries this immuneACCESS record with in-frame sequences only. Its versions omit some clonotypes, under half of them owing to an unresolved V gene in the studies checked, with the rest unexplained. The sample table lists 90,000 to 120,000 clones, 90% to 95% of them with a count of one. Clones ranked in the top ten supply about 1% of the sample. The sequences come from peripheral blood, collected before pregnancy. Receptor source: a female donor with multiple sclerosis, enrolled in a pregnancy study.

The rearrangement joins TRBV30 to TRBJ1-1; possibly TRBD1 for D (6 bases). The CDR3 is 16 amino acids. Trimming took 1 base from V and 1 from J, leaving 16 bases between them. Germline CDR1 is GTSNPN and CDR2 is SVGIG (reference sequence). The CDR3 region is CAWSGHEGQGNTEAFF. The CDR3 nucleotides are TGTGCCTGGAGTGGTCACGAGGGACAAGGGAACACTGAAGCTTTCTTT.

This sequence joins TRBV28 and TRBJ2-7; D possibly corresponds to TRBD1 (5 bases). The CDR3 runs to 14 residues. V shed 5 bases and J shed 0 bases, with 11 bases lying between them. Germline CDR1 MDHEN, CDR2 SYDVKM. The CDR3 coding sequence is TGTGCCAGCAGTCCCTCGACAGCCTCCTACGAGCAGTACTTC. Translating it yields CASSPSTASYEQYF.

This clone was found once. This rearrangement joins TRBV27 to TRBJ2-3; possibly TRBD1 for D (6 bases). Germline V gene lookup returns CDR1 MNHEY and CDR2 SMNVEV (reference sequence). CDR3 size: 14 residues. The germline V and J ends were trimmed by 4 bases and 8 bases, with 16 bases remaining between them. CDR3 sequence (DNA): TGTGCCAGCAGTTGGGCAGGGGCCCAGGTTACGCAGTATTTT. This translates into CASSWAGAQVTQYF.

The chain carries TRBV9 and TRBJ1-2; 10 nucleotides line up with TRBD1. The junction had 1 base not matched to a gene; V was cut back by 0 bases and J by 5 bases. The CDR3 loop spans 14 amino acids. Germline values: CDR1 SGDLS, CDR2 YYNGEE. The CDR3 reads CASSVGQGAYGYTF. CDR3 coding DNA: TGTGCCAGCAGCGTAGGACAGGGGGCATATGGCTACACCTTC.

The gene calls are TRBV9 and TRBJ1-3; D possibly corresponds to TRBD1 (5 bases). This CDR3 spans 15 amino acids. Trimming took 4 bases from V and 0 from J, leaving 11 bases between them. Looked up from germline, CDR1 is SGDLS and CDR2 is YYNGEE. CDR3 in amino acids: CASSYTGSSGNTIYF. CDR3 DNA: TGTGCCAGCAGCTATACAGGTTCCTCTGGAAACACCATATATTTT.

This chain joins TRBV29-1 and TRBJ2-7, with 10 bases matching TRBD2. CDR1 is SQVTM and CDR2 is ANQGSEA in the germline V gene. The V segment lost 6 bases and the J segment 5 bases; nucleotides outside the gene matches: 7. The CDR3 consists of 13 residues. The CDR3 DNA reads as TGCAGCGTCGGGGGGACTAGCGTCCACGAGCAGTACTTC. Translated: CSVGGTSVHEQYF.

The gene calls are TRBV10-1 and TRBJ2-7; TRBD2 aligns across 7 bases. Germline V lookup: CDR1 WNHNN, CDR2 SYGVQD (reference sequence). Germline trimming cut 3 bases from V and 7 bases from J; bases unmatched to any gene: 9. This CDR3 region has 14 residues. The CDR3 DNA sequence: TGCGCCAGCAGTGACGCGGCTAGCGGAAGGGAGCAGTACTTC. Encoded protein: CASSDAASGREQYF.

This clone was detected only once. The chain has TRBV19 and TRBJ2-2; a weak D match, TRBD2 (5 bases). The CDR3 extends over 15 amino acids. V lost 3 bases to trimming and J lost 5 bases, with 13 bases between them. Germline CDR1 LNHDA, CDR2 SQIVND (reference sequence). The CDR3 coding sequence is TGTGCCAGTAGTATCCGAGGGTTAGGGACCGGGGAGCTGTTTTTT. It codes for CASSIRGLGTGELFF.

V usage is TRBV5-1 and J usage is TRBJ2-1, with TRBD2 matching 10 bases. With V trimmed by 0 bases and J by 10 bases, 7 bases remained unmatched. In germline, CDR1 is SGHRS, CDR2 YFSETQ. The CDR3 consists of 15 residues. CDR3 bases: TGCGCCAGCAGCTTGGTCCTAGCGGGAGTACAGGAGCAGTTCTTC. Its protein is CASSLVLAGVQEQFF.

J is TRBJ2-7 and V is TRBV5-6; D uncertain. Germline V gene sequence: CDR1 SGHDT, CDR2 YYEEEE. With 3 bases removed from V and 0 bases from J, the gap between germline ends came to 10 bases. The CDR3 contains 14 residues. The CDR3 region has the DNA TGTGCCAGCAGCTCTACCGGGTTCTCCTACGAGCAGTACTTC. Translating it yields CASSSTGFSYEQYF.

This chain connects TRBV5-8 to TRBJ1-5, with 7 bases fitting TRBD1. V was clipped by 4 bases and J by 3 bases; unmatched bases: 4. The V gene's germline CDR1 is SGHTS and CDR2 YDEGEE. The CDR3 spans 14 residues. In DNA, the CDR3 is TGTGCCAGCAGCCCCGGACAGGTCAATCAGCCCCAGCATTTT. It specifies CASSPGQVNQPQHF. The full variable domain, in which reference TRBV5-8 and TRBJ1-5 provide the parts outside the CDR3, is EAGVTQSPTHLIKTRGQQATLRCSPISGHTSVYWYQQALGLGLQFLLWYDEGEERNRGNFPPRFSGRQFPNYSSELNVNALELEDSALYLCASSPGQVNQPQHFGDGTRLSIL.

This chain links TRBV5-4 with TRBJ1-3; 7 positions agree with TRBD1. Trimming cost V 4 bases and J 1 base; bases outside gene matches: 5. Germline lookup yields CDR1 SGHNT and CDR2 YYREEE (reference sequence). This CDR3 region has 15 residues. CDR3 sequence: CASSANRGSGNTIYF. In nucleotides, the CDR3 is TGTGCCAGCAGCGCCAACAGGGGATCTGGAAACACCATATATTTT. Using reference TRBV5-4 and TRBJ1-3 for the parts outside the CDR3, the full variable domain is ETGVTQSPTHLIKTRGQQVTLRCSSQSGHNTVSWYQQALGQGPQFIFQYYREEENGRGNFPPRFSGLQFPNYSSELNVNALELDDSALYLCASSANRGSGNTIYFGEGSWLTVV.

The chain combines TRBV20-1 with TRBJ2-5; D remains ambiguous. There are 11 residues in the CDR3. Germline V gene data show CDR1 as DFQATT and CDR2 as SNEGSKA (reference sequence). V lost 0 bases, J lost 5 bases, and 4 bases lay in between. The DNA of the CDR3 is TGCAGTGCTAGAGAGTCGGAGACCCAGTACTTC. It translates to CSARESETQYF.

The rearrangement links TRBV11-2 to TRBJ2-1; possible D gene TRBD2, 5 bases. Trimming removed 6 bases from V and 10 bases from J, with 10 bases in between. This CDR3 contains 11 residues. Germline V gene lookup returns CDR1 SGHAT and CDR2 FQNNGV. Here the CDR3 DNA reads TGTGCCAGCAGTCGTCAGCGGGAGCAGTTCTTC. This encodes CASSRQREQFF.

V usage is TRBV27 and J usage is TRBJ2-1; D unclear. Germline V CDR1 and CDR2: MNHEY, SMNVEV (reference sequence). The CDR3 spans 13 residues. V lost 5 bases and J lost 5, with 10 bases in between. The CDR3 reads CASSHGWDNEQFF. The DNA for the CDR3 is TGTGCCAGCAGTCACGGGTGGGACAATGAGCAGTTCTTC.

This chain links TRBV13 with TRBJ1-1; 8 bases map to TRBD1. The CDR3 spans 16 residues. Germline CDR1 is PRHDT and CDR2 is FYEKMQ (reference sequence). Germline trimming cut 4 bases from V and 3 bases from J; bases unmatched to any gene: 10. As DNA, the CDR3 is TGTGCCAGCAGCTCCAAGGACAGGGTGGGGTACACTGAAGCTTTCTTT. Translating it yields CASSSKDRVGYTEAFF.

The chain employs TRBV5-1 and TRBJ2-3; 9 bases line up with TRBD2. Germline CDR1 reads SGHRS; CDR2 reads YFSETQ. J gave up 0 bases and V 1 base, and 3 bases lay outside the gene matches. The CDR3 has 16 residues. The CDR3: CASSLPSGTSTDTQYF. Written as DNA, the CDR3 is TGCGCCAGCAGCTTGCCTAGCGGGACTAGCACAGATACGCAGTATTTT.

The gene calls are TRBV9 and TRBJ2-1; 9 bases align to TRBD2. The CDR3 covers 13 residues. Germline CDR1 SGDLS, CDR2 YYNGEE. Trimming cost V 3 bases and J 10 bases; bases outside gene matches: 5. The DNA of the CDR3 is TGTGCCAGCAGCGCCCTAGCGGGACACGAGCAGTTCTTC. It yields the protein CASSALAGHEQFF. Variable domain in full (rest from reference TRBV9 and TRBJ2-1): DSGVTQTPKHLITATGQRVTLRCSPRSGDLSVYWYQQSLDQGLQFLIQYYNGEERAKGNILERFSAQQFPDLHSELNLSSLELGDSALYFCASSALAGHEQFFGPGTRLTVL.

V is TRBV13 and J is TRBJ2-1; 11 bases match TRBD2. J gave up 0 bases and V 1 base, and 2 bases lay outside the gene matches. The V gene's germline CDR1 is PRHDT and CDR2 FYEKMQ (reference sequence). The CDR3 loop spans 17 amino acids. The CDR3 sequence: CASSLVGLAGSYNEQFF. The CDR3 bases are TGTGCCAGCAGCTTAGTAGGACTAGCGGGCTCCTACAATGAGCAGTTCTTC.

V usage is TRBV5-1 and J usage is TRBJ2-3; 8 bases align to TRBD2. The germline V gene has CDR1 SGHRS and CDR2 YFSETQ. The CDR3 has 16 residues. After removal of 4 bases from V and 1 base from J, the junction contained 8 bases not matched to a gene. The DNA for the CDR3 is TGCGCCAGCAGCCCGAGAGCGGGAGAACGCACAGATACGCAGTATTTT. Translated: CASSPRAGERTDTQYF.

This CDR3 reads CASSQQTGLAGTDTQYF. The DNA for the CDR3 is TGCGCCAGCAGCCAACAAACCGGACTAGCCGGCACAGATACGCAGTATTTT. This chain connects TRBV4-3 to TRBJ2-3; 8 nucleotides line up with TRBD2. V lost 2 bases, J lost 1 base, and 8 bases stayed unmatched. The CDR3 is 17 amino acids. Germline CDR1 LGHNA, CDR2 YSLEER.